This TCR beta chain was documented in a study of cytotoxic CD8 clonotypes in ibrutinib-treated CLL. Germline lookup yields CDR1 LNHDA and CDR2 SQIVND (reference sequence). Unmatched junction bases numbered 16, after V lost 2 bases and J lost 10 bases. The CDR3 length is 16 residues. The study, taken as a whole, reports: Clonality climbed at ibrutinib response, then dropped toward baseline at progression.

The table came from immunoSEQ multiplex PCR; TCRdb's copy has only in-frame clones and leaves some out. The table lists about 45,000 clones, approximately 65% of them singletons. In the case of this clone: Its antigen remains unknown.

This specimen was PBMCs, taken after 24 months of ibrutinib treatment. This TCR was recovered from a human donor with chronic lymphocytic leukemia. The chain has TRBV19 and TRBJ2-7, with 8 bases fitting TRBD2. For the CDR3, the DNA is TGTGCCAGTAGTATACGAGGCGGATCTACGGGGGGGACACAGTACTTC. This translates into CASSIRGGSTGGTQYF.